Below, one T cell receptor (beta chain) is given with its context. Its antigen is not identified. The data were obtained in a study of T cells in Graves' hyperthyroidism and ophthalmopathy. RNA transcripts provided the source from which TCR beta CDR3 regions were amplified. The HTBI primer set drove a first-round RT-PCR of the TCR CDR3. TCRdb re-called the multiplex PCR reads with MiXCR, one entry per CDR3 protein. The sample records hundreds of thousands of distinct CDR3 sequences, about a sixth being singletons. V was pared by 4 bases and J by 1 base, with 10 bases between. The CDR3 spans 15 residues. The germline V gene encodes CDR1 MNHEY and CDR2 SMNVEV (reference sequence). Study-wide results and caveats: Most expanded thyroid clonotypes above 0.001 recurred in blood.

Enrolled ophthalmopathy patients presented with a Clinical Activity Score of at least 3, a NOSPECS grade of at least 4, and disease duration under 3 months. This sequence was found in a woman in her thirties or forties with Graves' ophthalmopathy. Sample: blood. The chain uses TRBV27 and TRBJ2-2, with a possible D match to TRBD2 (6 bases). The CDR3 coding sequence is TGTGCCAGCAGTTCTCTAGCGTTGAACACCGGGGAGCTGTTTTTT. Protein: CASSSLALNTGELFF.